A single sample gave rise to the 17 T cell receptor beta chains below, sequenced in a study of breast tumors, draining lymph nodes, adjacent tissues. MiXCR, run by TCRdb on the multiplex PCR reads, gives a single entry per CDR3 protein. This sample has roughly 220,000 distinct CDR3 sequences, with around 35% found just once. Breast cancer patients provided tissue from their axillary draining lymph nodes. The sequencing input was axillary lymph node tissue. These receptors originate from a female donor with breast cancer. Some clones in this sample may be carry-over from other donors' samples.

The chain links TRBV29-1 to TRBJ1-2; 9 bases agree with TRBD1. The CDR3 totals 12 residues. CDR1 and CDR2 (germline): SQVTM, ANQGSEA. Trimming removed 7 bases from V and 8 bases from J; junction bases left unmatched: 8. The CDR3 coding sequence is TGCAGCGAAAGGACAGGGGTAGAAGGCTACACCTTC. It translates to CSERTGVEGYTF.

This clonotype appeared many times. The V gene is TRBV10-3, the J gene TRBJ1-6, with 10 nucleotides matching TRBD1. The CDR3 length is 12 residues. Germline assignment: CDR1 ENHRY and CDR2 SYGVKD. V lost 10 bases and J lost 10; bases outside the gene matches: 4. CDR3 residues: CATGTGESPLHF. DNA for the CDR3: TGTGCCACCGGGACAGGGGAGTCACCCCTCCACTTT.

This chain joins TRBV7-2 and TRBJ2-7; D unclear. V was trimmed by 1 base and J by 7 bases, leaving 5 bases between them. This CDR3 comprises 11 residues. The germline V gene has CDR1 SGHTA and CDR2 FQGNSA. The CDR3 reads CASSLVREQYF. As DNA, the CDR3 is TGTGCCAGCAGCTTAGTAAGAGAGCAGTACTTC.

The chain links TRBV5-6 to TRBJ1-2; D is undetermined. Trimming took off 1 base at V and 8 bases at J, with 15 bases between the two ends. The CDR3 is made up of 14 amino acids. The germline V gene encodes CDR1 SGHDT and CDR2 YYEEEE. CDR3 DNA sequence: TGTGCCAGCAGCTTGTGGGGAGGCAGTTTGGGCTACACCTTC. Translated, it gives CASSLWGGSLGYTF.

This clonotype was counted at least ten times. It may be a read error: a sequence one base away is much more abundant. The rearrangement links TRBV9 to TRBJ2-6; D possibly matches TRBD1 or TRBD2 (6 bases each). Germline values: CDR1 SGDLS, CDR2 YYNGEE. This CDR3 has 17 amino acids. The CDR3 region has the DNA TGTGCCAGCAGCGCGGAGGAGGGGGGCTCTGGGGCCACCGTCCTGACTTTC. Translated: CASSAEEGGSGATVLTF.

This clonotype occurred many times. V is TRBV9 and J is TRBJ2-1, with 10 bases fitting TRBD2. Germline CDR1 reads SGDLS; CDR2 reads YYNGEE. J was trimmed by 5 bases and V by 4 bases; bases with no gene match: 15. This CDR3 has 18 amino acids. CDR3 nucleotides: TGTGCCAGCAGCCTCACTAGCGGGATCCCCTCGCTCCACAATGAGCAGTTCTTC. Encoded protein: CASSLTSGIPSLHNEQFF.

The chain recombines TRBV11-2 with TRBJ1-4; no clear D. Germline V gene lookup returns CDR1 SGHAT and CDR2 FQNNGV. This CDR3 has 15 residues. V shed 7 bases and J shed 0 bases, with 12 bases lying between them. The CDR3 region is CASTARTSTNEKLFF. The CDR3 coding sequence is TGTGCCAGCACCGCGAGAACATCAACTAATGAAAAACTGTTTTTT.

This clonotype has ten or more counts. The chain has TRBV5-1 and TRBJ2-7; D not certain. The germline V and J ends were trimmed by 5 bases and 4 bases, with 16 bases remaining between them. The length of the CDR3 is 14 residues. Per the germline V gene, CDR1 is SGHRS and CDR2 is YFSETQ. The CDR3 protein is CASSTLPQGYEQYF. The CDR3 region has the DNA TGCGCCAGCAGTACCCTACCCCAAGGATACGAGCAGTACTTC.

The sample holds many counts of this clonotype. This chain uses TRBV9 with TRBJ2-1; D is ambiguous. Deletions cut 3 bases from V and 5 bases from J, with 9 bases between. The CDR3 sequence is 13 residues long. Germline lookup yields CDR1 SGDLS and CDR2 YYNGEE. CDR3 loop: CASSDQGNNEQFF. DNA of the CDR3: TGTGCCAGCAGCGACCAAGGCAACAATGAGCAGTTCTTC.

This clonotype was seen repeatedly, ten times or more. The chain couples TRBV19 to TRBJ2-1; 9 nucleotides agree with TRBD2. V was clipped by 3 bases and J by 6 bases; unmatched bases: 3. From germline, CDR1 is LNHDA and CDR2 SQIVND (reference sequence). The CDR3 covers 14 residues. CDR3 coding DNA: TGTGCCAGTAGTATCCAACTAGCGGGCAATGAGCAGTTCTTC. It yields the protein CASSIQLAGNEQFF.

This clonotype was found many times. The V call is TRBV4-3, the J call TRBJ1-3; the match to TRBD1 covers 12 bases. The ends lost 3 bases at V and 8 bases at J; junction bases unmatched: 5. In germline, CDR1 is LGHNA, CDR2 YSLEER. CDR3 length: 15 residues. CDR3 loop: CASSQEGQGAYTIYF. The CDR3 bases are TGCGCCAGCAGCCAGGAGGGACAGGGGGCCTACACCATATATTTT.

This clonotype came up many times. The J gene is TRBJ2-2, the V gene TRBV10-3; 7 bases match TRBD1. With 10 bases clipped from V and 5 bases from J, the junction kept 4 bases outside the gene matches. This CDR3 contains 12 residues. The V gene's germline CDR1 is ENHRY and CDR2 SYGVKD. CDR3 bases: TGTGCCAGCAGGGGGATTACCGGGGAGCTGTTTTTT. It yields the protein CASRGITGELFF.

V and J are TRBV5-6 and TRBJ2-3; 12 nucleotides align to TRBD2. The CDR3 covers 19 residues. The V and J ends lost 2 bases and 3 bases, in that order; junction bases with no gene match: 13. The germline V gene has CDR1 SGHDT and CDR2 YYEEEE. DNA of the CDR3: TGTGCCAGCAGCTTTTCTAGCGGGGGGGCTATCTCGCTTACAGATACGCAGTATTTT. Translation: CASSFSSGGAISLTDTQYF.

The CDR3 reads CSVVKGKETQYF. The DNA of the CDR3 is TGCAGCGTTGTTAAGGGGAAAGAGACCCAGTACTTC. The chain uses TRBV29-1 and TRBJ2-5; D possibly corresponds to TRBD1 (5 bases). CDR3 size: 12 residues. The V end lost 4 bases, the J end lost 3 bases, and 9 bases lay between the germline ends. Germline CDR1 is SQVTM and CDR2 is ANQGSEA.

This chain uses TRBV3-1 with TRBJ2-2, with no clear D. The V end was cut by 1 base, the J end by 4 bases, with 7 bases between. The V gene's germline CDR1 is LGHDT and CDR2 YNNKEL (reference sequence). The length of the CDR3 is 14 residues. The chain's CDR3 is CASSQGYSTGELFF. CDR3 sequence (DNA): TGTGCCAGCAGCCAAGGATATAGCACCGGGGAGCTGTTTTTT.

This clonotype was seen many times. The chain links TRBV7-2 to TRBJ1-1; D ambiguous. Per germline, CDR1 SGHTA and CDR2 FQGNSA. Trimming stripped 2 bases from V and 7 bases from J, with 14 bases between. The CDR3 loop spans 14 amino acids. CDR3 region: CASSLSARPIEAFF. As DNA, the CDR3 is TGTGCCAGCAGCTTATCCGCTCGGCCCATTGAAGCTTTCTTT.

This clonotype came up many times. The chain uses TRBV20-1 and TRBJ2-1, with TRBD2 matching over 13 bases. CDR3 length: 14 amino acids. V shed 6 bases, J shed 9 bases, and the junction held 8 bases outside the gene matches. Looked up from germline, CDR1 is DFQATT and CDR2 is SNEGSKA (reference sequence). The CDR3 DNA reads TGCAGTGCCGGACTAGCGGGAGCCGTGGGTGAGCAGTTCTTC. Protein product: CSAGLAGAVGEQFF.